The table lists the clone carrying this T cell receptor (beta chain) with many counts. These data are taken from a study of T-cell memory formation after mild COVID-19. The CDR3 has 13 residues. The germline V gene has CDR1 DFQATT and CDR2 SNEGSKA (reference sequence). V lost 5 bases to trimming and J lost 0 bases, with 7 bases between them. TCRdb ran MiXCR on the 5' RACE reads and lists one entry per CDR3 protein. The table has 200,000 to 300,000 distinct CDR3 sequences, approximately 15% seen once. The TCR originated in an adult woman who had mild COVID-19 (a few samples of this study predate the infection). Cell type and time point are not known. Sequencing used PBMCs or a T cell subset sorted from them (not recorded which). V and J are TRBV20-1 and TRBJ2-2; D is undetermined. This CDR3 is CSAPNANTGELFF. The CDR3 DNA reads TGCAGTGCTCCCAACGCGAACACCGGGGAGCTGTTTTTT.